The 32 T cell receptor beta chains presented below share a single source sample, sequenced in a study of regulatory T cells in long-lasting Graves disease. The time point here: newly diagnosed GD, antithyroid drugs for less than 3 months. Extracted RNA from PBMCs served as the source of the TCR library. Construction of TCR beta libraries relied on iRepertoire HTBI primers and on Arm-PCR targeting CDR3 regions. TCRdb re-analysed the multiplex PCR reads in MiXCR, keeping a single row per CDR3 protein. This sample has about 530,000 distinct CDR3 sequences; about 15% occur once, and the top ten carry more than 20%. The sample was also linked to a second study, of T cells in Graves' hyperthyroidism and ophthalmopathy.

The material sequenced was peripheral blood mononuclear cells (PBMCs), taken at new diagnosis, from a patient treated with antithyroid drugs. These receptor sequences come from a woman aged 40 to 65 with Graves disease.

The V and J genes are TRBV12-3 or TRBV12-4 and TRBJ1-1, with 8 nucleotides matching TRBD1. V shed 11 bases and J 5 bases; nucleotides not matched to a gene: 7. The CDR3 consists of 12 residues. This chain's CDR3 is CAASQGVTEAFF. The CDR3 bases are TGTGCCGCGTCACAGGGGGTAACTGAAGCTTTCTTT.

This clonotype was observed many times. The CDR3 is CASSLGQDTEAFF. The CDR3 DNA reads as TGTGCCAGCAGCTTAGGCCAGGACACTGAAGCTTTCTTT. The chain employs TRBV11-2 and TRBJ1-1; D ambiguous. Trimming left V 1 base short and J 3 bases short, with 6 bases between. The CDR3 covers 13 residues. CDR1 and CDR2 from the germline V gene are SGHAT and FQNNGV. Complete variable domain (other parts from reference TRBV11-2 and TRBJ1-1): EAGVAQSPRYKIIEKRQSVAFWCNPISGHATLYWYQQILGQGPKLLIQFQNNGVVDDSQLPKDRFSAERLKGVDSTLKIQPAKLEDSAVYLCASSLGQDTEAFFGQGTRLTVV.

This clonotype appeared a few times. The V and J genes are TRBV9 and TRBJ1-2; TRBD1 agrees at 7 bases. The junction had 9 bases not matched to a gene; V was cut back by 0 bases and J by 7 bases. The CDR3 spans 15 residues. From germline, CDR1 is SGDLS and CDR2 YYNGEE. As DNA, the CDR3 is TGTGCCAGCAGCGTAGCAGGCCAGGGGGAGGGTGGCTACACCTTC. This encodes CASSVAGQGEGGYTF.

The rearrangement links TRBV6-1 to TRBJ1-5, with a possible D match to TRBD1 (6 bases). V shed 0 bases and J shed 6 bases, with 6 bases lying between them. This CDR3 spans 13 amino acids. Germline CDR1 reads MNHNS; CDR2 reads SASEGT. The CDR3 DNA is TGTGCCAGCAGTGAAGCGGGGGCTCAGCCCCAGCATTTT. Residues: CASSEAGAQPQHF.

This clonotype was detected many times. The chain links TRBV12-3 or TRBV12-4 to TRBJ1-2; no clear D. Trimming stripped 6 bases from V and 4 bases from J, with 12 bases between. The CDR3 consists of 13 residues. The CDR3 protein is CASSGGVGYGYTF. For the CDR3, the DNA is TGTGCCAGCAGCGGCGGGGTCGGCTATGGCTACACCTTC.

The chain has TRBV20-1 and TRBJ1-1, with D perhaps matching TRBD1 (5 bases). Germline lookup yields CDR1 DFQATT and CDR2 SNEGSKA (reference sequence). The CDR3 is 14 amino acids. The V end lost 0 bases, the J end lost 4 bases, and 12 bases lay between the germline ends. The CDR3 loop reads CSARDHQGGTEAFF. The CDR3 DNA follows: TGCAGTGCTAGAGATCATCAGGGTGGCACTGAAGCTTTCTTT.

This clonotype showed up many times. The J gene is TRBJ1-5, the V gene TRBV9, with D perhaps TRBD1 (5 bases). The CDR3 sequence is 17 residues long. The germline V gene encodes CDR1 SGDLS and CDR2 YYNGEE. With 4 bases removed from V and 0 bases from J, the gap between germline ends came to 17 bases. CDR3 coding DNA: TGTGCCAGCAGCTCTCGAGACAGACCGTATAGCAATCAGCCCCAGCATTTT. It yields the protein CASSSRDRPYSNQPQHF.

This clonotype came up many times. This may be a read error, as it is one base from a much larger clone. This chain connects TRBV7-9 to TRBJ2-3; 12 nucleotides align to TRBD2. This CDR3 is built from 15 residues. Germline V gene lookup returns CDR1 SEHNR and CDR2 FQNEAQ (reference sequence). The trim removed 4 bases at V and 2 bases at J, leaving 1 base unmatched. The CDR3 sequence is CASSSSGGVTDTQYF. The CDR3 coding sequence is TGTGCCAGCAGCTCTAGCGGGGGGGTCACAGATACGCAGTATTTT.

This clonotype has at least ten counts. The rearrangement uses TRBV3-1 and TRBJ2-1; a possible D gene is TRBD2 (6 bases). CDR1 is LGHDT and CDR2 is YNNKEL in the germline V gene (reference sequence). The CDR3 is made up of 11 amino acids. The ends were cut back, 7 bases at V and 9 bases at J, with 10 bases in the middle. CDR3 sequence reads: CASTTGAEQFF. The CDR3 DNA sequence: TGTGCCAGCACCACGGGAGCTGAGCAGTTCTTC.

This clonotype has just a few counts. This rearrangement joins TRBV5-4 to TRBJ2-1; 9 bases line up with TRBD2. J gave up 8 bases and V 0 bases, and 6 bases lay outside the gene matches. CDR3 length equals 15 residues. From germline, CDR1 is SGHNT and CDR2 YYREEE (reference sequence). The CDR3 DNA reads TGTGCCAGCAGCTTGGCTAGCGGGGTTGTGTATGAGCAGTTCTTC. This translates into CASSLASGVVYEQFF.

The chain has TRBV12-3 or TRBV12-4 and TRBJ1-1; D is unclear. The V end was cut by 1 base, the J end by 1 base, with 16 bases between. The CDR3 spans 17 residues. CDR3 in DNA: TGTGCCAGCAGTTTAGGCTATGGCAGACTCACGAACACTGAAGCTTTCTTT. Translated, it gives CASSLGYGRLTNTEAFF.

This clonotype turned up a few times. J is TRBJ1-6 and V is TRBV5-1; D is unresolved. Trimming left V 3 bases short and J 14 bases short, with 15 bases between. The CDR3 runs 13 residues. Looked up from germline, CDR1 is SGHRS and CDR2 is YFSETQ. CDR3 coding DNA: TGCGCCAGCAGCTCAGGACTGGTTTCGGCCCTCCACTTT. This translates into CASSSGLVSALHF. The full variable domain, its missing parts supplied by reference TRBV5-1 and TRBJ1-6, is KAGVTQTPRYLIKTRGQQVTLSCSPISGHRSVSWYQQTPGQGLQFLFEYFSETQRNKGNFPGRFSGRQFSNSRSEMNVSTLELGDSALYLCASSSGLVSALHFGNGTRLTVT.

This clonotype was observed many times. The chain has TRBV7-8 and TRBJ2-5; possible D gene TRBD1, 6 bases. Trimming took off 6 bases at V and 5 bases at J, with 19 bases between the two ends. The CDR3 totals 15 residues. Germline V gene lookup returns CDR1 SGHVS and CDR2 FQNEAQ. The CDR3 reads CASSESTGMAETQYF. The CDR3 coding sequence is TGTGCCAGCAGTGAGTCCACAGGGATGGCGGAGACCCAGTACTTC.

This clonotype was seen ten or more times. The chain couples TRBV3-1 to TRBJ1-5; D perhaps matches TRBD1 (5 bases). Germline V CDR1 and CDR2: LGHDT, YNNKEL (reference sequence). The CDR3 totals 16 residues. Trimming left V 1 base short and J 1 base short, with 11 bases between. The CDR3 loop reads CASSQGGTASNQPQHF. DNA for the CDR3: TGTGCCAGCAGCCAAGGAGGGACGGCAAGCAATCAGCCCCAGCATTTT.

This clonotype occurred many times. The chain links TRBV3-1 to TRBJ1-2, with D uncertain. CDR1 LGHDT and CDR2 YNNKEL come from the germline V gene (reference sequence). The CDR3 totals 14 residues. The V end lost 0 bases, the J end lost 3 bases, and 8 bases lay between the germline ends. CDR3 sequence: CASSQDQDDYGYTF. The CDR3 nucleotides are TGTGCCAGCAGCCAAGATCAAGATGACTATGGCTACACCTTC.

The chain combines TRBV18 with TRBJ1-2; the match to TRBD1 covers 9 bases. Losses at the gene ends were 3 bases for V and 4 bases for J; bases not matched to a gene: 15. Germline V lookup: CDR1 KGHSH, CDR2 LQKENI. CDR3 length: 18 amino acids. The chain's CDR3 is CASSPGINTGGLAYGYTF. The CDR3 region has the DNA TGTGCCAGCTCACCGGGTATAAACACAGGGGGCCTTGCCTATGGCTACACCTTC.

The chain recombines TRBV25-1 with TRBJ1-1; D is unclear. V shed 7 bases and J shed 5 bases, with 20 bases lying between them. Germline V gene sequence: CDR1 MGHDK, CDR2 SYGVNS. The CDR3 has 15 amino acids. Here the CDR3 reads CASTPRHPRGTEAFF. CDR3 bases: TGTGCCAGCACCCCCCGCCACCCCAGAGGTACTGAAGCTTTCTTT. Using reference TRBV25-1 and TRBJ1-1 for the parts outside the CDR3, the full variable domain is EADIYQTPRYLVIGTGKKITLECSQTMGHDKMYWYQQDPGMELHLIHYSYGVNSTEKGDLSSESTVSRIRTEHFPLTLESARPSHTSQYLCASTPRHPRGTEAFFGQGTRLTVV.

This clonotype was seen more than once but under ten times. The chain uses TRBV29-1 and TRBJ2-5; possibly TRBD1 for D (6 bases). V shed 6 bases and J shed 5 bases, with 10 bases lying between them. Germline CDR1 and CDR2: SQVTM and ANQGSEA. The CDR3 loop spans 11 amino acids. The CDR3 nucleotides read TGCAGCGTAGGGGGTGAGGAGACCCAGTACTTC. Translating gives CSVGGEETQYF.

This clonotype turned up a few times. This rearrangement joins TRBV12-3 or TRBV12-4 to TRBJ1-3; D remains ambiguous. The CDR3 has 14 residues. The V and J ends lost 3 bases and 0 bases respectively, with 6 bases between them. The CDR3 coding sequence is TGTGCCAGCAGTTTTTCAGTCTCTGGAAACACCATATATTTT. As protein: CASSFSVSGNTIYF.

The V gene is TRBV4-1, the J gene TRBJ2-7; D is perhaps TRBD2 (5 bases). In germline, CDR1 is MGHRA, CDR2 YSYEKL. Trimming pared 1 base from V and 3 bases from J, leaving 19 bases between. The CDR3 runs to 17 residues. The CDR3: CASSQVGGGSGFYEQYF. CDR3 DNA sequence: TGCGCCAGCAGCCAAGTTGGTGGTGGGTCGGGGTTCTACGAGCAGTACTTC.

The chain links TRBV3-1 to TRBJ1-6; 7 bases fit TRBD1. V trimming: 5 bases; J trimming: 7 bases; junction bases outside the gene matches: 8. The CDR3 has 15 amino acids. Per germline, CDR1 LGHDT and CDR2 YNNKEL (reference sequence). CDR3 bases: TGTGCCAGCAGCTCATCAGGGGGGGCCAATTCACCCCTCCACTTT. Its translation is CASSSSGGANSPLHF.

This clonotype has just a few counts. The rearrangement uses TRBV7-2 and TRBJ1-6, with D hard to call. This CDR3 contains 16 residues. Germline CDR1 reads SGHTA; CDR2 reads FQGNSA. The V and J ends lost 11 bases and 10 bases respectively, with 27 bases between them. The CDR3, as DNA: TGTGCCTGCCAGCTTATGGGGTCTGGGGTTCGGTCACCCCTCCACTTT. Protein sequence: CACQLMGSGVRSPLHF. The variable domain in full, with the rest retrieved from reference TRBV7-2 and TRBJ1-6, is GAGVSQSPSNKVTEKGKDVELRCDPISGHTALYWYRQSLGQGLEFLIYFQGNSAPDKSGLPSDRFSAERTGGSVSTLTIQRTQQEDSAVYLCACQLMGSGVRSPLHFGNGTRLTVT.

This clonotype was counted ten times or more. The chain combines TRBV20-1 with TRBJ2-3; D is possibly TRBD2 (5 bases). Trimming pared 6 bases from V and 2 bases from J, leaving 12 bases between. The germline V gene encodes CDR1 DFQATT and CDR2 SNEGSKA (reference sequence). CDR3 length: 13 amino acids. The CDR3 sequence: CSAPRGYTDTQYF. In nucleotides, the CDR3 is TGCAGTGCCCCCCGGGGTTACACAGATACGCAGTATTTT.

In its sample, this clonotype was seen many times. V gene TRBV11-2 combines with J gene TRBJ2-5; D is undetermined. The CDR3 sequence is 13 residues long. CDR1 is SGHAT, CDR2 FQNNGV, per germline. V was pared by 0 bases and J by 5 bases, with 7 bases between. As DNA, the CDR3 is TGTGCCAGCAGCTTAGATAGGCCGGAGACCCAGTACTTC. Residues: CASSLDRPETQYF.

This chain connects TRBV6-1 to TRBJ1-4; 9 bases line up with TRBD1. Per germline, CDR1 MNHNS and CDR2 SASEGT. V dropped 6 bases and J dropped 10; count of bases not matched to a gene: 12. The length of the CDR3 is 15 residues. The CDR3 here is CASRRQGENFGKLFF. The CDR3 DNA is TGTGCCAGCAGACGACAGGGGGAGAATTTCGGAAAACTGTTTTTT.

This rearrangement joins TRBV14 to TRBJ2-3; TRBD2 might be the D (5 bases). This CDR3 has 16 amino acids. Germline CDR1 is SGHDN and CDR2 is FVKESK. Trimming took 4 bases from V and 1 from J, leaving 15 bases between them. The CDR3 here is CASSPTFERGTDTQYF. Here the CDR3 DNA reads TGTGCCAGCAGCCCGACTTTTGAGAGGGGCACAGATACGCAGTATTTT.

This clonotype has only a few counts. The chain carries TRBV15 and TRBJ1-1; D possibly corresponds to TRBD1 (6 bases). The CDR3 consists of 15 residues. Germline-derived CDR1 and CDR2 are LNHNV and YYDKDF (reference sequence). With 5 bases removed from V and 2 bases from J, the gap between germline ends came to 15 bases. In nucleotides, the CDR3 is TGTGCCACCAGCTCAAACAGGGTGCGAAACACTGAAGCTTTCTTT. Translating it yields CATSSNRVRNTEAFF.

This clonotype was found many times. The J gene is TRBJ1-2, the V gene TRBV6-1; D gene uncertain. V was shortened by 8 bases and J by 5 bases, with 18 bases between the two germline ends. The germline V gene has CDR1 MNHNS and CDR2 SASEGT. This CDR3 spans 14 amino acids. The CDR3 loop is CASRTIGLEYGYTF. CDR3 in DNA: TGTGCCAGCCGAACTATAGGATTGGAATATGGCTACACCTTC.

In this sample, this clonotype turned up once. The chain combines TRBV5-1 with TRBJ2-1; TRBD2 is a possible D gene (5 bases). Germline CDR1 SGHRS, CDR2 YFSETQ. The CDR3 is 18 residues long. The germline V and J ends were trimmed by 5 bases and 0 bases, with 21 bases remaining between them. CDR3 bases: TGCGCCAGCAGGAGGCTAGCCAAAACATCAAGCTCCTACAATGAGCAGTTCTTC. This gives the protein CASRRLAKTSSSYNEQFF.

This clonotype came up a few times. The chain links TRBV5-4 to TRBJ1-2, with TRBD1 matching over 7 bases. Germline-derived CDR1 and CDR2 are SGHNT and YYREEE (reference sequence). With 4 bases clipped from V and 2 bases from J, the junction kept 8 bases outside the gene matches. The CDR3 is made up of 15 amino acids. The CDR3 DNA is TGTGCCAGCAGCCTGCCCGGGACAGCGAACTATGGCTACACCTTC. It encodes CASSLPGTANYGYTF.

This clonotype was observed at least ten times. The chain uses TRBV2 and TRBJ2-2; D gene ambiguous. The CDR3 consists of 13 residues. From germline, CDR1 is SNHLY and CDR2 FYNNEI. V dropped 3 bases and J dropped 1 base, with 3 bases sitting between them. The CDR3 spells CASSDQNTGELFF. The CDR3 DNA reads TGTGCCAGCAGTGATCAGAACACCGGGGAGCTGTTTTTT.

The rearrangement links TRBV4-1 to TRBJ2-2, with D unresolved. The CDR3 totals 14 residues. Germline CDR1 is MGHRA and CDR2 is YSYEKL. V was shortened by 1 base and J by 4 bases, with 7 bases between the two germline ends. The CDR3 coding sequence is TGCGCCAGCAGCCAAGCGTTGAGCACCGGGGAGCTGTTTTTT. The encoded protein is CASSQALSTGELFF.